This T cell receptor (beta chain) was captured in a study of beta chain features in type 1 diabetes (dated by TCRdb to between 2017 and 2018). Describing the broader study: Patients and healthy donors did not differ in mean age, gender distribution, total cell number or subset yield. Naive and central memory subsets were obtained from all 30 or so donors, but regulatory and stem cell-like memory subsets were isolated from only 8 patients and about 8 healthy donors. A total of 85 million to 140 million sorted cells were examined across all samples, and a strong correlation was observed between cell number per subset and RNA yield. The study compared TCRB repertoires of sorted circulating CD4+ T cell subsets between recently diagnosed type 1 diabetes patients and matched healthy donors. The study at large found these results: Naive, central memory and regulatory TCRB repertoires appeared to be more alike among patients than among healthy donors. At VDJ recombination sites, type 1 diabetes patients had fewer insertions and more deleted nucleotides, which implies abnormalities in thymic rearrangement. Shorter templates might be favored by PCR, yet because patient and control samples were amplified and corrected together, any such skew would affect both groups equally. Because cDNA rather than genomic DNA was sequenced, highly expressing activated cells could have been over-represented, although no difference in activation and CD3 levels was found between groups. In all four CD4+ subsets, TCRB CDR3 length was moderately but significantly shorter in type 1 diabetes patients. Because the HLA sub-analyses included only small numbers of individuals, any influence of HLA type on TCRB rearrangement was left unresolved.

V loses 6 bases, J loses 5 bases, and the germline ends lie 16 bases apart. CDR1 and CDR2 are read off the germline V gene as MNHNS and SASEGT. CDR3 length: 15 amino acids, cysteine to phenylalanine. CDR3 DNA is the only sequence kept; it has 45 bases, read in frame from the first base. This clone was picked up a small number of times. Its antigen target is currently unknown. Nothing much larger sits one base from this clone, and base qualities are not available. The entire amount of isolated RNA was reverse transcribed using the High Capacity cDNA Reverse Transcription Kit, so the sequenced TCRB transcripts were expressed ones. Survey-depth immunoSEQ sequencing was performed on stem cell-like memory T cell samples, with an average of around 970,000 total reads per sample. Sorted cells were lysed in RLT buffer, and RNA was extracted using DNase-treated RNeasy Micro or Mini kits according to cell number. To prevent cross-contamination, every cell subset was processed on its own, while patient and healthy donor samples were processed together. TCRB sequences were amplified from cDNA with the immunoSEQ multiplex PCR, producing 87-bp fragments spanning the CDR3 region. The amplicons were sequenced using the Illumina HiSeq platform. In the original analysis: Synthetic template baselines were used to correct PCR bias computationally, reads within Hamming distance 2 were collapsed, and singletons that could not be merged were discarded. Reads were aligned against IMGT so that V, D and J genes, CDR3 length and insertions or deletions at six rearrangement sites could be assigned. Within each subset, clonotype counts were normalized to sorted cell number, and only after that were true diversity and Gini coefficients computed with the tcR R package. Repertoire sharing was quantified using the overlap coefficient calculated on TCRB nucleotide sequences. The immuneACCESS repertoire file appears here via TCRdb, limited to in-frame rearrangements. These files lack a portion of the clones; in checked studies, under half of the deficit traces to unresolved V genes, and the cause of the others is not known. The DNA gave D and trimming, while V, J and clone size come from that table. The table for this sample lists some 100,000 clones; under 40% of them were counted only once. 0.06% to 0.075% of the sample rests with the top ten.

A single peripheral blood draw of 95 to 150 mL on average was collected from each donor into heparinised tubes. Using a panel that included CD45RO, CCR7, CD25, CD127, CD95 and CD27, naive, central memory, regulatory and stem cell-like memory CD4+ T cells were sorted on a BD FACSAria II. All sorted populations exceeded 98% purity. PBMCs were isolated immediately by Lymphoprep density gradient centrifugation and stained directly without culture. Samples were stained and sorted in pairs, with one healthy donor and one patient per experiment, so that batch effects were minimized. The clonotype was recovered from a woman younger than 30 in good health. Input material: stem cell memory CD4+ T cells from blood. The cell subset or site label here, explained by the study, means: stem cell-like memory CD4+ T cells. The chain employs TRBV6-1 and TRBJ2-2; confidence is insufficient to name the D gene. Read as DNA, the sequence is TGTGCCAGCAGATCGTTACCGCGAGTGACCGGGGAGCTGTTTTTT. Its protein reads: CASRSLPRVTGELFF.